This T cell receptor beta chain was profiled in a study of cytomegalovirus exposure and HLA in healthy donors. In this sample, this clone turned up once. Its antigen is still unknown. Whole-study findings and limits: For most TCR sequences rarity was the rule, although some public TCRs occurred in many donors.

The germline V gene has CDR1 MNHEY and CDR2 SVGAGI. The CDR3 has 14 residues. Trimming pared 3 bases from V and 8 bases from J, leaving 14 bases between. Profiled with immunoSEQ multiplex PCR; TCRdb holds only in-frame clones, not every one. The sample lists 200,000 or so clones; 84% were seen once. Sequencing used PBMCs. The chain recombines TRBV6-5 with TRBJ2-1, with D possibly matching TRBD2 (6 bases). The clonotype was recovered from a woman aged 25 to 39 in good health and CMV-seropositive. The CDR3 DNA reads TGTGCCAGCAGTTATCGGCAGGGCGGGGATGAGCAGTTCTTC. This gives the protein CASSYRQGGDEQFF.